The source of this T cell receptor beta chain is a study of blood T cell repertoires in COVID-19. As for the study in general: Spain, Italy and the United States supplied samples that represented acute and convalescent COVID-19.

Membership in each cohort depended on participant-reported clinical history. Some clones are missing from TCRdb's copy, which holds only in-frame ones; the method was immunoSEQ multiplex PCR. The table shows a few hundred thousand clones, with 89% occurring only once. Sequenced: PBMCs or T cells enriched from blood (not recorded which). The origin of this receptor is a woman aged 40-49 years who had recovered from COVID-19.

CDR3 protein: CASSSRTQDTF. In DNA form, the CDR3 reads TGTGCCAGCAGCTCTCGGACTCAAGACACCTTC. The chain couples TRBV11-2 to TRBJ1-2; D is uncertain. The CDR3 covers 11 residues. The germline CDR1 and CDR2 sequences are SGHAT and FQNNGV. The V end was cut by 4 bases, the J end by 12 bases, with 12 bases between.